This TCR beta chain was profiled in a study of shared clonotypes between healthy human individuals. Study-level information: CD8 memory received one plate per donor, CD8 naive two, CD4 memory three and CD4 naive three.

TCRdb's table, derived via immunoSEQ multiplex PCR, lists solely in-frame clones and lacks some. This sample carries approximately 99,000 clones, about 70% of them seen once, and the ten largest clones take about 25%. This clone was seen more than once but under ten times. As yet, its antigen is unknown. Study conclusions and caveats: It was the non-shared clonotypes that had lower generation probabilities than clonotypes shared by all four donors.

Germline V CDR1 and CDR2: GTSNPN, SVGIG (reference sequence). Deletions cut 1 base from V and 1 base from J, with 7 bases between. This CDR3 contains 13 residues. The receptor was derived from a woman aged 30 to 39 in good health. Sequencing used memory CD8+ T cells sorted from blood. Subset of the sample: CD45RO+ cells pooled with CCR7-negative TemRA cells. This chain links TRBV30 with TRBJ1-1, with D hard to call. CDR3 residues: CAWSGAANTEAFF. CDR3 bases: TGTGCCTGGAGTGGGGCAGCGAACACTGAAGCTTTCTTT.